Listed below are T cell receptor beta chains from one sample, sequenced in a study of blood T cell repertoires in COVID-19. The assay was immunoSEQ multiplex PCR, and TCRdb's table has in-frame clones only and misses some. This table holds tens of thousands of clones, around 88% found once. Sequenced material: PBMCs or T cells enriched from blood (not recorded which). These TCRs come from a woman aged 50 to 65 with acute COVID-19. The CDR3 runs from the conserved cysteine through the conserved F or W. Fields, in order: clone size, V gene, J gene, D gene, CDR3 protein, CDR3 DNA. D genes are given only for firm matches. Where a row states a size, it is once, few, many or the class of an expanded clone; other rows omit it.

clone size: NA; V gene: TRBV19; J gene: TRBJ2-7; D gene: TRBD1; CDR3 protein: CASSGSAGGYEQYF; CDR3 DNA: TGTGCCAGTAGTGGATCGGCAGGGGGCTACGAGCAGTACTTC
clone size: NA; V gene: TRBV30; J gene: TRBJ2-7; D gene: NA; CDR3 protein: CAWSLQTGEQYF; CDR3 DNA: TGTGCCTGGAGTCTCCAAACGGGGGAGCAGTACTTC
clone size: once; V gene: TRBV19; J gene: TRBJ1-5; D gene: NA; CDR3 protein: CASSPGRDQPQHF; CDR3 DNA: TGTGCCAGTAGTCCCGGGAGGGATCAGCCCCAGCATTTT
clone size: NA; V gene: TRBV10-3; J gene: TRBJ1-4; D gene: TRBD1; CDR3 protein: CAISDPDRGLLGEKLFF; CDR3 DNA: TGTGCCATCAGTGACCCAGACAGGGGCCTACTAGGAGAAAAACTGTTTTTT
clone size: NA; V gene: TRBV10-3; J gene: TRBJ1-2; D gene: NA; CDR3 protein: CAISESISRDIYGYTF; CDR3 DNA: TGTGCCATCAGTGAGTCAATCTCGAGGGATATCTATGGCTACACCTTC
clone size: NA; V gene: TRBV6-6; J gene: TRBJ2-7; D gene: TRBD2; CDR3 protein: CASSAGGGLLGYEQYF; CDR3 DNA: TGTGCCAGCAGCGCCGGCGGGGGGCTATTGGGCTACGAGCAGTACTTC
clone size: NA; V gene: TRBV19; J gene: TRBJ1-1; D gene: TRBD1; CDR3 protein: CASSIRQGTLLSEAFF; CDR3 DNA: TGTGCCAGTAGTATCCGACAGGGGACGCTTCTCTCTGAAGCTTTCTTT
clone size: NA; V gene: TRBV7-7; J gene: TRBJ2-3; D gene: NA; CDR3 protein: CASSQTGLTDTQYF; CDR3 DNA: TGTGCTAGCAGCCAGACAGGACTCACAGATACGCAGTATTTT
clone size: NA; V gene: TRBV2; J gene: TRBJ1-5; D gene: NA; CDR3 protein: CASSAEVDLAVQHF; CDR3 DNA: TGTGCCAGCAGTGCTGAGGTTGACCTCGCGGTCCAGCATTTT
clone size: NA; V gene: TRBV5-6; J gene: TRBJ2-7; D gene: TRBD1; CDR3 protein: CASRPGTGGDEQYF; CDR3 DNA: TGTGCCAGCAGACCCGGGACAGGGGGCGACGAGCAGTACTTC
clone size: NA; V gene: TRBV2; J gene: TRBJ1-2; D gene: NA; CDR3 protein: CASSEALVREGGYTF; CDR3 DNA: TGTGCCAGCAGTGAAGCGCTCGTCAGGGAAGGTGGCTACACCTTC
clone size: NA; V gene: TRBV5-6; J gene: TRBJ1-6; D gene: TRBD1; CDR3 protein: CASSPLDRGGSPLHF; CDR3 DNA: TGTGCCAGCAGCCCCCTGGACAGGGGCGGTTCACCCCTCCACTTT
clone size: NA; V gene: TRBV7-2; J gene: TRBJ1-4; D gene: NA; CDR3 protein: CASSLGPFDEKLFF; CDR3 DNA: TGTGCCAGCAGCTTAGGTCCATTTGATGAAAAACTGTTTTTT
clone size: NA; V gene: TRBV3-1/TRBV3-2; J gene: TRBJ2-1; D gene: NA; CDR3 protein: CASSPLASTSYNEQFF; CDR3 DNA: TGTGCCAGCAGCCCATTAGCGTCTACCTCCTACAATGAGCAGTTCTTC
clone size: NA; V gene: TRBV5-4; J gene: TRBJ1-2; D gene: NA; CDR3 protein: CASSLARGIDYGYTF; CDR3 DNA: TGTGCCAGCAGCTTGGCCCGGGGGATCGACTATGGCTACACCTTC
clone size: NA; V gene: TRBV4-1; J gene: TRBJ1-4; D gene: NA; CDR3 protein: CASSHAKRASNEKLFF; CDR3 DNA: TGCGCCAGCAGCCACGCCAAGAGGGCGTCTAATGAAAAACTGTTTTTT
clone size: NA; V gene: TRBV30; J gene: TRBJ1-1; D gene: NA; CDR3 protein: CAWSLQSGGAFF; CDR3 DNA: TGTGCCTGGAGTCTTCAATCCGGCGGGGCTTTCTTT
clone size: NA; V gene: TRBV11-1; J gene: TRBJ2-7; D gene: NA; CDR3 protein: CASSHQGGEQYF; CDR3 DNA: TGTGCCAGCAGCCACCAGGGGGGCGAGCAGTACTTC
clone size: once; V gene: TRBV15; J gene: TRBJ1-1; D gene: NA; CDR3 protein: CATSRDRGSAEAFF; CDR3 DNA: TGTGCCACCAGCAGAGATCGAGGGAGCGCTGAAGCTTTCTTT
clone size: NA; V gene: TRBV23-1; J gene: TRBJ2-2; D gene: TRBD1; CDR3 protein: CASSRTACRGNLNTGELFF; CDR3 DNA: TGCGCCAGCAGTCGTACTGCTTGCAGGGGGAATCTAAACACCGGGGAGCTGTTTTTT
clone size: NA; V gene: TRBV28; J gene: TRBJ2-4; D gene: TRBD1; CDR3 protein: CASSPNSGQIAKNIQYF; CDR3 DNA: TGTGCCAGCAGTCCAAACTCGGGACAGATAGCCAAAAACATTCAGTACTTC
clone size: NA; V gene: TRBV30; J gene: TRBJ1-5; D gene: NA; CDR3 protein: CAWSRSNSNQPQHF; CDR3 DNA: TGTGCCTGGAGCCGGTCAAATAGCAATCAGCCCCAGCATTTT
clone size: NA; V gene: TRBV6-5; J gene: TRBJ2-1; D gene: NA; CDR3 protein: CASSYDVGAYNEQFF; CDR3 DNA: TGTGCCAGCAGTTACGACGTGGGAGCCTACAATGAGCAGTTCTTC
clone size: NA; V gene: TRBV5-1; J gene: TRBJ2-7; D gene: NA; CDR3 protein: CASSVDSGSYEQYF; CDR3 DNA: TGCGCCAGCAGCGTGGACAGCGGCTCCTACGAGCAGTACTTC
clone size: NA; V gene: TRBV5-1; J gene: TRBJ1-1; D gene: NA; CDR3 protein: CASSTGTFMNTEAFF; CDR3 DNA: TGCGCCAGCAGCACAGGGACCTTCATGAACACTGAAGCTTTCTTT
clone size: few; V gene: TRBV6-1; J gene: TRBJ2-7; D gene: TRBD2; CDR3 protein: CASSEATSGTYEQYF; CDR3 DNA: TGTGCCAGCAGTGAAGCCACTAGCGGGACTTACGAGCAGTACTTC
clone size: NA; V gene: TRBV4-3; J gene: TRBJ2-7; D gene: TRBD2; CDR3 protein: CASSQDNLSSGRRLSYEQYF; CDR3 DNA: TGCGCCAGCAGCCAAGATAATTTGTCTAGCGGGAGGAGGCTCTCCTACGAGCAGTACTTC
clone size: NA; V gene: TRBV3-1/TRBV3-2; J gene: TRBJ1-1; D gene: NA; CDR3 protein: CASSQAVRGTEAFF; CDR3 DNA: TGTGCCAGCAGCCAAGCGGTCCGGGGCACTGAAGCTTTCTTT
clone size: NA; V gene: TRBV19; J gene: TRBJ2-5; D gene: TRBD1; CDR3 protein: CASRRTTGGQETQYF; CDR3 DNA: TGTGCCAGTAGGCGGACGACAGGGGGCCAAGAGACCCAGTACTTC
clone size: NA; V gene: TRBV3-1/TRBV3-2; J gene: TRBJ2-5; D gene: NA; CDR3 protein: CASSQIQGQETQYF; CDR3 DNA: TGTGCCAGCAGCCAAATTCAGGGCCAAGAGACCCAGTACTTC
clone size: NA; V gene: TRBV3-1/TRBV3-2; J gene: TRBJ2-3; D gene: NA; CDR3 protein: CASSQRGSDTQYF; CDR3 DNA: TGTGCCAGCAGCCAAAGGGGTTCAGATACGCAGTATTTT
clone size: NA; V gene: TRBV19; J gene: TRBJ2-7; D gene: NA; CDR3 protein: CASRNGGSYEQYF; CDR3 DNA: TGTGCCAGTAGAAACGGTGGCTCCTACGAGCAGTACTTC
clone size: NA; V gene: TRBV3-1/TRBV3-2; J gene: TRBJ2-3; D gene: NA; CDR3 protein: CASSQDQGRDTQYF; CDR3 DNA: TGTGCCAGCAGCCAAGATCAGGGTAGAGATACGCAGTATTTT
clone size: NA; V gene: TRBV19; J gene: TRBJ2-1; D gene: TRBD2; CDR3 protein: CASSIGGTSGEQFF; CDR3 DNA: TGTGCCAGTAGTATAGGGGGGACTAGCGGAGAGCAGTTCTTC
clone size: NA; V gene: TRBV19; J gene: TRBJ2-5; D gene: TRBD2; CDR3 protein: CASSIGGQTSGGTQETQYF; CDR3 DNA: TGTGCCAGTAGTATAGGAGGACAGACTAGCGGAGGTACACAAGAGACCCAGTACTTC
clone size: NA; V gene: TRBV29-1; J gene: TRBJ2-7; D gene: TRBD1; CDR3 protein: CSVDGQGSYEQYF; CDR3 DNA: TGCAGCGTTGACGGACAGGGAAGCTACGAGCAGTACTTC
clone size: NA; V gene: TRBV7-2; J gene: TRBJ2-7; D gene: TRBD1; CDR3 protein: CASSFLSDRDYEQYF; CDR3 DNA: TGTGCCAGCAGCTTCCTGTCGGACAGGGACTACGAGCAGTACTTC
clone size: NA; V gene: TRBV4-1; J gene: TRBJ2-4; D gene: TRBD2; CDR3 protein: CASSPGLAGGLAKNIQYF; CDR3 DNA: TGCGCCAGCAGCCCAGGACTAGCGGGAGGACTAGCCAAAAACATTCAGTACTTC
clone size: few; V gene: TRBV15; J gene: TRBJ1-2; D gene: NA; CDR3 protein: CATSRGAQGLYGYTF; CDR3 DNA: TGTGCCACCAGCAGAGGGGCGCAGGGTCTATATGGCTACACCTTC
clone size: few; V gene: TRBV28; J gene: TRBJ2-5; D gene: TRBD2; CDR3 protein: CASSFLASGGQETQYF; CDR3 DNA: TGTGCCAGCAGTTTTTTGGCGTCGGGGGGTCAAGAGACCCAGTACTTC
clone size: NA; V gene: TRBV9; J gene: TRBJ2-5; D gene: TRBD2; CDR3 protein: CASSVGTSGKETQYF; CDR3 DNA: TGTGCCAGCAGCGTAGGCACTAGCGGGAAAGAGACCCAGTACTTC
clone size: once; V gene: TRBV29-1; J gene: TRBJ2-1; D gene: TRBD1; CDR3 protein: CSVGGGWTGGNEQFF; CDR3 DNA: TGCAGCGTTGGAGGAGGGTGGACAGGGGGCAATGAGCAGTTCTTC
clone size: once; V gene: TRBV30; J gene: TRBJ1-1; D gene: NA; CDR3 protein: CAWSVLQRNTEAFF; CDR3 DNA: TGTGCCTGGAGTGTCTTACAGAGGAACACTGAAGCTTTCTTT
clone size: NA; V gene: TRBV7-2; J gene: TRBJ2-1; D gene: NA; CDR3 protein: CASSLNRANEQFF; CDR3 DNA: TGTGCCAGCAGCTTAAACAGGGCCAATGAGCAGTTCTTC
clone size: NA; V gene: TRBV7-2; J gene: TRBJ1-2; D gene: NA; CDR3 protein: CASSLGQEYGYTF; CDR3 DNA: TGTGCCAGCAGCTTGGGTCAGGAATATGGCTACACCTTC
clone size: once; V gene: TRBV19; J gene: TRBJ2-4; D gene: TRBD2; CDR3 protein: CATLAGGPTNIQYF; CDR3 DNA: TGTGCCACCCTAGCGGGAGGGCCCACAAACATTCAGTACTTC
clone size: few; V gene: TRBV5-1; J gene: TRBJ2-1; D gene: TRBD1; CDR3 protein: CASSFNRGMANNGEQFF; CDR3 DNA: TGCGCCAGCAGCTTCAACAGGGGAATGGCCAACAACGGTGAGCAGTTCTTC
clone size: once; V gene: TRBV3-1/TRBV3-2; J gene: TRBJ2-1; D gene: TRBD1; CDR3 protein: CASSPSGTGGLNEQFF; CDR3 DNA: TGTGCCAGCAGCCCGTCAGGGACAGGGGGGTTAAATGAGCAGTTCTTC
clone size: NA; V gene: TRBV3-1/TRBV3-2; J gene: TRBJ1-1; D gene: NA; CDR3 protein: CATARDTEAFF; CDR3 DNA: TGTGCCACCGCTCGGGACACTGAAGCTTTCTTT
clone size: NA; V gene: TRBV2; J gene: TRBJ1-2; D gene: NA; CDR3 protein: CASSEDRVGGYTF; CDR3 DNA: TGTGCCAGCAGTGAAGACAGGGTTGGTGGCTACACCTTC
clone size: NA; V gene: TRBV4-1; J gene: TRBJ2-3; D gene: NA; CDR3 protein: CASSQGYGDTQYF; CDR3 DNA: TGCGCCAGCAGCCAAGGTTACGGGGATACGCAGTATTTT
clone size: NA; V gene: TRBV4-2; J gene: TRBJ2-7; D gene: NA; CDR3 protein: CASSQEWGTGAYEQYF; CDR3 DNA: TGTGCCAGCAGCCAAGAGTGGGGGACTGGGGCTTACGAGCAGTACTTC
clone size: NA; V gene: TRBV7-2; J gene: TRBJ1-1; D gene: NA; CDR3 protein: CASSLQGSGTEAFF; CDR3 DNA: TGTGCCAGCAGCTTACAGGGCTCAGGTACTGAAGCTTTCTTT
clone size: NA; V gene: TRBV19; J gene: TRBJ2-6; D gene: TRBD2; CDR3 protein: CASSVHGLAGSHRGGANVLTF; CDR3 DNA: TGTGCCAGTAGTGTTCACGGACTAGCGGGATCCCACAGGGGTGGGGCCAACGTCCTGACTTTC
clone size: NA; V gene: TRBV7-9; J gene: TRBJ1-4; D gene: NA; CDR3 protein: CASSLALQGSNEKLFF; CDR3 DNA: TGTGCCAGCAGCTTAGCTTTACAGGGCTCTAATGAAAAACTGTTTTTT
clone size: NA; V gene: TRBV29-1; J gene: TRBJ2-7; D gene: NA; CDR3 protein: CSVETQDRFRSEQYF; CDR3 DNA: TGCAGCGTTGAGACCCAAGACAGGTTTCGTAGTGAGCAGTACTTC
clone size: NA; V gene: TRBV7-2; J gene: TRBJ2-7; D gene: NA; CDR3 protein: CASSLSAASTSHEQYF; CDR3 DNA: TGTGCCAGCAGCTTATCCGCAGCGAGCACGAGCCACGAGCAGTACTTC
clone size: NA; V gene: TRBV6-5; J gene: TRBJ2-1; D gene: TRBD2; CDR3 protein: CASSYGGRARNEQFF; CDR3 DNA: TGTGCCAGCAGTTACGGCGGGAGGGCCCGAAATGAGCAGTTCTTC
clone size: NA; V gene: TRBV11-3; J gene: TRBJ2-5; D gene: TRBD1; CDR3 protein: CASSQGTGTATQYF; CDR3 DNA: TGTGCCAGCAGCCAGGGGACAGGGACGGCGACCCAGTACTTC
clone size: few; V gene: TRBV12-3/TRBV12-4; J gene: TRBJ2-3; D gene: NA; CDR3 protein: CASSLQGTDTQYF; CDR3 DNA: TGTGCCAGCAGTTTACAGGGAACAGATACGCAGTATTTT